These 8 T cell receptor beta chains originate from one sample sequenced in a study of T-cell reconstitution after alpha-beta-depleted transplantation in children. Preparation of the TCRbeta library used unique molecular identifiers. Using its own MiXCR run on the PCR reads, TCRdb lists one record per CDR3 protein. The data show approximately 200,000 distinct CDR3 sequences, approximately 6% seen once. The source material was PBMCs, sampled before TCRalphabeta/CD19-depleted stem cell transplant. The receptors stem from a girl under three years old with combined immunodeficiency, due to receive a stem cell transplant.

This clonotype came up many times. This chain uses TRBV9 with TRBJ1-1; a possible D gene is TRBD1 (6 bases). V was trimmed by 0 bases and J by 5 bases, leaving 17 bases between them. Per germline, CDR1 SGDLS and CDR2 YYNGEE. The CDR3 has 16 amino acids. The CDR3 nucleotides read TGTGCCAGCAGCGTAGTAGGGACACCCCCGCGGACTGAAGCTTTCTTT. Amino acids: CASSVVGTPPRTEAFF. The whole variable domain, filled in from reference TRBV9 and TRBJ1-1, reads DSGVTQTPKHLITATGQRVTLRCSPRSGDLSVYWYQQSLDQGLQFLIQYYNGEERAKGNILERFSAQQFPDLHSELNLSSLELGDSALYFCASSVVGTPPRTEAFFGQGTRLTVV.

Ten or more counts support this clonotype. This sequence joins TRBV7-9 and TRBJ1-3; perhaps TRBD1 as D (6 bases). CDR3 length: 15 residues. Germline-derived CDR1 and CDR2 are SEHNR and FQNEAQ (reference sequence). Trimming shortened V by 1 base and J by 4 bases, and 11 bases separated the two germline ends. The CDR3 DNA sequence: TGTGCCAGCAGCTTAGACGGGGGGCAAGGAAACACCATATATTTT. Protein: CASSLDGGQGNTIYF.

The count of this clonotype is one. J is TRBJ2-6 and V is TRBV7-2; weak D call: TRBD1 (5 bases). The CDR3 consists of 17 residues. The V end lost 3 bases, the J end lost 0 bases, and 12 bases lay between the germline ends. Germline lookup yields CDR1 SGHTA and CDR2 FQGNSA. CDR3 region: CASSLHRWASGANVLTF. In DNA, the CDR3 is TGTGCCAGCAGCTTGCACAGGTGGGCCTCTGGGGCCAACGTCCTGACTTTC.

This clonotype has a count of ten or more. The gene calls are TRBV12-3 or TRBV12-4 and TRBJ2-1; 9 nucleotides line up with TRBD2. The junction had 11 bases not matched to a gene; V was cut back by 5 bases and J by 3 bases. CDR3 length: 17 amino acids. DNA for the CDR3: TGTGCCAGCAGTCCTGTACTGCGGGAGGGCCTCTACAATGAGCAGTTCTTC. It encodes CASSPVLREGLYNEQFF.

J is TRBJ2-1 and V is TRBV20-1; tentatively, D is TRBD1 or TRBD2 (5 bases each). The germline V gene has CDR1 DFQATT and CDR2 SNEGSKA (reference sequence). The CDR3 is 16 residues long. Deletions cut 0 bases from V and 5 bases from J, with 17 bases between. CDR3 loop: CSARDSGAAWDNEQFF. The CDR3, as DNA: TGCAGTGCTAGAGATTCCGGGGCAGCTTGGGACAATGAGCAGTTCTTC.

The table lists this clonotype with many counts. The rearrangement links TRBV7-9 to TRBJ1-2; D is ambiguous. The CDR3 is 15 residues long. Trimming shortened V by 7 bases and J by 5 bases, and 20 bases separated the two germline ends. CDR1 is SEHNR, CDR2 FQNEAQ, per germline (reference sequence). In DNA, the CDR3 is TGTGCCAGCACCTCCACAGCGACGGAGTTTTATGGCTACACCTTC. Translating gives CASTSTATEFYGYTF.

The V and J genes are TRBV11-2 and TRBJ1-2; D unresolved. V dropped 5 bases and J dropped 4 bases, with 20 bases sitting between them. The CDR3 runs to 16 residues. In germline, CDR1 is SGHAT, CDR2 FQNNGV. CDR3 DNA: TGTGCCAGCAGCCCCAGCCCCCTCGGCAGCCTCTATGGCTACACCTTC. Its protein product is CASSPSPLGSLYGYTF.

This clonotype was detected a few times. CDR3 region: CASSLEGHYEQFF. DNA for the CDR3: TGCGCCAGCAGCTTGGAGGGCCACTATGAGCAGTTCTTC. The chain recombines TRBV5-1 with TRBJ2-1; D remains unclear. Germline CDR1 is SGHRS and CDR2 is YFSETQ. Trimming took 0 bases from V and 8 from J, leaving 9 bases between them. The length of the CDR3 is 13 residues. The full variable domain, rest sourced from reference TRBV5-1 and TRBJ2-1, is KAGVTQTPRYLIKTRGQQVTLSCSPISGHRSVSWYQQTPGQGLQFLFEYFSETQRNKGNFPGRFSGRQFSNSRSEMNVSTLELGDSALYLCASSLEGHYEQFFGPGTRLTVL.